This entry lists 17 T cell receptor beta chains sequenced from one sample in a study of T cells in Graves' hyperthyroidism and ophthalmopathy. RNA transcripts gave rise to amplified TCR beta CDR3 regions. RT-PCR in the first round (using the HTBI primer set) targeted the TCR CDR3. TCRdb fed the multiplex PCR reads into MiXCR, producing one record per CDR3 protein. The sample shows more than 300,000 distinct CDR3 sequences, 13% to 15% of them seen only once. The specimen was blood. Every receptor here comes from a woman in her twenties or thirties with Graves' ophthalmopathy.

The rearrangement joins TRBV3-1 to TRBJ1-5; 9 bases are shared with TRBD1. This CDR3 has 14 residues. With V trimmed by 4 bases and J by 7 bases, 5 bases remained unmatched. Germline assignment: CDR1 LGHDT and CDR2 YNNKEL (reference sequence). The CDR3 here is CASSRRTGDQPQHF. Here the CDR3 DNA reads TGTGCCAGCAGCCGACGGACAGGGGACCAGCCCCAGCATTTT.

A few counts support this clonotype. This chain uses TRBV3-1 with TRBJ1-6; the D is unclear. V was shortened by 2 bases and J by 6 bases, with 5 bases between the two germline ends. CDR1 and CDR2 (germline): LGHDT, YNNKEL (reference sequence). The CDR3 runs 13 residues. CDR3 in DNA: TGTGCCAGCAGCCAATCCAGTAATTCACCCCTCCACTTT. Protein sequence: CASSQSSNSPLHF.

This clonotype was seen repeatedly, ten times or more. This chain connects TRBV2 to TRBJ1-1; D ambiguous. In germline, CDR1 is SNHLY, CDR2 FYNNEI. Trimming removed 2 bases at V and 11 bases at J, with 9 bases between. The CDR3 is 11 amino acids. CDR3 nucleotide sequence: TGTGCCAGCAGTGAATGGAGGGATGCTTTCTTT. Its translation: CASSEWRDAFF.

This clonotype has at least ten counts. V and J are TRBV13 and TRBJ1-6; TRBD1 matches 9 bases. Germline V gives CDR1 PRHDT, CDR2 FYEKMQ (reference sequence). CDR3 size: 17 residues. J lost 10 bases, V lost 5 bases, and 15 bases had no gene match. The CDR3 DNA reads TGTGCCAGCAGCCTAAAAGGGACAGGGAGATTTCTCTCACCCCTCCACTTT. It translates to CASSLKGTGRFLSPLHF.

This clonotype was seen ten or more times. V and J are TRBV20-1 and TRBJ1-1; D gene uncertain. CDR3 length equals 13 residues. Germline V gene lookup returns CDR1 DFQATT and CDR2 SNEGSKA (reference sequence). Deletions cut 2 bases from V and 2 bases from J, with 9 bases between. CDR3 in DNA: TGCAGTGCTAGACTGAGCGGTAACACTGAAGCTTTCTTT. This sequence encodes CSARLSGNTEAFF.

The chain carries TRBV6-5 and TRBJ2-5, with 11 positions matching TRBD2. The ends lost 2 bases at V and 2 bases at J; junction bases unmatched: 4. The germline gives CDR1 MNHEY, CDR2 SVGAGI. The CDR3 totals 16 residues. In DNA, the CDR3 is TGTGCCAGCAGTTACATGACTAGCGGGACACAAGAGACCCAGTACTTC. Protein product: CASSYMTSGTQETQYF.

Details on this clonotype: A read error may explain this, as a much larger clone is one base away. The chain employs TRBV20-1 and TRBJ2-7, with a weak D call TRBD1 (5 bases). There are 15 residues in the CDR3. The germline V gene encodes CDR1 DFQATT and CDR2 SNEGSKA (reference sequence). DNA for the CDR3: TGCAGTGCTAGAATAGGGGATCTGAGCTCCTACGGGCAGTACTTC. Its protein is CSARIGDLSSYGQYF.

This clonotype was seen at least ten times. V gene TRBV30 combines with J gene TRBJ2-3; a weak D match, TRBD2 (7 bases). The ends were cut back, 0 bases at V and 1 base at J, with 14 bases in the middle. The CDR3 sequence is 16 residues long. Germline V lookup: CDR1 GTSNPN, CDR2 SVGIG (reference sequence). Here the CDR3 DNA reads TGTGCCTGGAGTGTAAATAGGGGGGGCGGCACAGATACGCAGTATTTT. Translated: CAWSVNRGGGTDTQYF.

This clonotype was seen at least ten times. The chain recombines TRBV20-1 with TRBJ2-7, with 9 bases identical to TRBD1. This CDR3 has 15 residues. J lost 5 bases, V lost 2 bases, and 10 bases had no gene match. Germline loops: CDR1 DFQATT, CDR2 SNEGSKA (reference sequence). Here the CDR3 DNA reads TGCAGTGCTAGACGGAGGACAGGGGAGCCCCACGAGCAGTACTTC. Amino acids: CSARRRTGEPHEQYF.

The rearrangement links TRBV4-1 to TRBJ2-3; a weak D match, TRBD2 (6 bases). Trimming removed 1 base at V and 1 base at J, with 15 bases between. The CDR3 spans 17 residues. Germline loops: CDR1 MGHRA, CDR2 YSYEKL. The CDR3 nucleotides read TGCGCCAGCAGCCAAGGCGGAGCGGGCGGGGGCACAGATACGCAGTATTTT. Translating gives CASSQGGAGGGTDTQYF.

In its sample, this clonotype was seen many times. V gene TRBV20-1 combines with J gene TRBJ2-3, with 8 bases fitting TRBD1. Per the germline V gene, CDR1 is DFQATT and CDR2 is SNEGSKA (reference sequence). Trimming removed 4 bases from V and 3 bases from J; junction bases left unmatched: 6. The length of the CDR3 is 14 residues. The CDR3 nucleotides read TGCAGTGCTACTTCGACAGGGGCAACAGATACGCAGTATTTT. The encoded protein is CSATSTGATDTQYF.

This clonotype was observed many times. This CDR3 reads CASSLDRSGYTF. DNA of the CDR3: TGTGCCAGCAGCTTAGATCGGAGTGGCTACACCTTC. The chain recombines TRBV11-3 with TRBJ1-2, with D hard to call. The germline V and J ends were trimmed by 0 bases and 7 bases, with 6 bases remaining between them. Germline V gives CDR1 SGHNT, CDR2 YENEEA. The CDR3 length is 12 residues. Together with reference TRBV11-3 and TRBJ1-2, the CDR3 gives the full variable domain: EAGVVQSPRYKIIEKKQPVAFWCNPISGHNTLYWYLQNLGQGPELLIRYENEEAVDDSQLPKDRFSAERLKGVDSTLKIQPAELGDSAVYLCASSLDRSGYTFGSGTRLTVV.

In its sample, this clonotype was seen many times. This chain uses TRBV7-2 with TRBJ2-7; 11 bases map to TRBD2. The CDR3 runs 14 residues. J gave up 2 bases and V 5 bases, and 2 bases lay outside the gene matches. Germline loops: CDR1 SGHTA, CDR2 FQGNSA. The CDR3: CASSPSGGTYEQYF. CDR3 sequence (DNA): TGTGCCAGCAGCCCTAGCGGGGGGACCTACGAGCAGTACTTC.

This clonotype has just a few counts. The rearrangement joins TRBV4-2 to TRBJ2-7, with D hard to call. V lost 3 bases, J lost 0 bases, and 6 bases lay in between. This CDR3 spans 13 amino acids. The germline CDR1 and CDR2 sequences are LGHNA and YNFKEQ. This CDR3 reads CASSQPYSYEQYF. CDR3 coding DNA: TGTGCCAGCAGCCAGCCTTACTCCTACGAGCAGTACTTC.

At least ten counts were recorded for this clonotype. The chain couples TRBV12-3 or TRBV12-4 to TRBJ1-5; no definite D call. This CDR3 is 14 amino acids long. Trimming took off 6 bases at V and 1 base at J, with 10 bases between the two ends. CDR3 residues: CASSRGLSNQPQHF. CDR3 bases: TGTGCCAGCAGCCGAGGACTGAGCAATCAGCCCCAGCATTTT.

This clonotype was picked up many times. The V gene is TRBV2, the J gene TRBJ2-3, with D perhaps matching TRBD1 (6 bases). The ends were cut back, 6 bases at V and 7 bases at J, with 20 bases in the middle. The CDR3 spans 15 residues. The V gene's germline CDR1 is SNHLY and CDR2 FYNNEI. The DNA for the CDR3 is TGTGCCAGCAGGGGAATTACAGGGAAAGGATATACGCAGTATTTT. This codes for CASRGITGKGYTQYF.

This clonotype came up many times. This chain links TRBV11-2 with TRBJ2-5; TRBD2 agrees at 12 bases. The CDR3 covers 18 residues. Germline values: CDR1 SGHAT, CDR2 FQNNGV. J was trimmed by 5 bases and V by 0 bases; bases with no gene match: 10. CDR3 region: CASSLDGPRLAGVETQYF. The CDR3 DNA reads as TGTGCCAGCAGCTTAGATGGCCCCCGACTAGCGGGGGTGGAGACCCAGTACTTC.